A single sample is the source of the 28 T cell receptor beta chains below, sequenced in a study of blood T cell repertoires in COVID-19. Produced via immunoSEQ multiplex PCR; TCRdb's table is partial and in-frame only. The sample includes roughly 120,000 clones, roughly 85% of them seen just once. Sequencing input: peripheral blood. Receptors were obtained from a woman in her fifties or sixties with COVID-19, enrolled during active disease.

The V call is TRBV5-4, the J call TRBJ2-7, with a weak D call TRBD1 (6 bases). Germline V CDR1 and CDR2: SGHNT, YYREEE (reference sequence). Trimming took 5 bases from V and 0 from J, leaving 12 bases between them. The CDR3 has 14 residues. The CDR3 spells CASSFDRRSYEQYF. In DNA form, the CDR3 reads TGTGCCAGCAGTTTCGACAGGCGCTCCTACGAGCAGTACTTC.

The chain combines TRBV4-1 with TRBJ2-7; TRBD1 matches 8 bases. The CDR3 extends over 15 amino acids. Germline V gives CDR1 MGHRA, CDR2 YSYEKL. Unmatched junction bases numbered 8, after V lost 1 base and J lost 6 bases. The CDR3 region has the DNA TGCGCCAGCAGCCAAGCGACAGGGGAGTTCGGCGAGCAGTACTTC. This translates into CASSQATGEFGEQYF.

The chain is built from TRBV7-9 and TRBJ1-4; the D is unclear. CDR1 and CDR2 from the germline V gene are SEHNR and FQNEAQ (reference sequence). The V gene lost 0 bases and the J gene lost 7 bases, with 3 bases spanning the gap. This CDR3 spans 12 amino acids. The DNA of the CDR3 is TGTGCCAGCAGCTTAGCCTTTGAAAAACTGTTTTTT. Amino acids: CASSLAFEKLFF.

The chain combines TRBV29-1 with TRBJ1-6; D is uncertain. V lost 6 bases, J lost 6 bases, and 12 bases lay in between. CDR3 size: 13 residues. Looked up from germline, CDR1 is SQVTM and CDR2 is ANQGSEA. CDR3 in DNA: TGCAGCGTCGGAGATGGAATTAATTCACCCCTCCACTTT. This codes for CSVGDGINSPLHF.

The chain is built from TRBV27 and TRBJ1-4, with 9 bases aligning to TRBD1. The CDR3 contains 15 residues. V lost 5 bases, J lost 10 bases, and 11 bases stayed unmatched. Germline CDR1 reads MNHEY; CDR2 reads SMNVEV (reference sequence). CDR3 nucleotides: TGTGCCAGCAGTCCCGGGACAGGGAAGTACGGAAAACTGTTTTTT. It codes for CASSPGTGKYGKLFF.

The chain uses TRBV18 and TRBJ2-1, with 8 bases fitting TRBD2. Per germline, CDR1 KGHSH and CDR2 LQKENI. This CDR3 spans 16 amino acids. With V trimmed by 3 bases and J by 9 bases, 13 bases remained unmatched. The DNA of the CDR3 is TGTGCCAGCTCACCCGCCGGGGGGGCGGGGAGCGGTGAGCAGTTCTTC. Its translation: CASSPAGGAGSGEQFF.

V is TRBV5-1 and J is TRBJ1-3, with TRBD1 matching 9 bases. The CDR3 is made up of 16 amino acids. V dropped 2 bases and J dropped 1; count of bases not matched to a gene: 4. The germline V gene has CDR1 SGHRS and CDR2 YFSETQ. The CDR3 DNA is TGCGCCAGCAGCTTAAGCGGGACAGGGTCTGGAAACACCATATATTTT. It is translated as CASSLSGTGSGNTIYF. Variable domain in full (rest from reference TRBV5-1 and TRBJ1-3): KAGVTQTPRYLIKTRGQQVTLSCSPISGHRSVSWYQQTPGQGLQFLFEYFSETQRNKGNFPGRFSGRQFSNSRSEMNVSTLELGDSALYLCASSLSGTGSGNTIYFGEGSWLTVV.

V gene TRBV19 combines with J gene TRBJ1-1; D gene unclear. V was trimmed by 5 bases and J by 2 bases, leaving 9 bases between them. The CDR3 is made up of 13 amino acids. Germline lookup yields CDR1 LNHDA and CDR2 SQIVND (reference sequence). The chain's CDR3 is CASSPGSNTEAFF. The CDR3 DNA reads as TGTGCCAGTAGTCCCGGGAGCAACACTGAAGCTTTCTTT.

V usage is TRBV28 and J usage is TRBJ1-5; TRBD1 is a possible D gene (6 bases). The CDR3 extends over 15 amino acids. Germline V CDR1 and CDR2: MDHEN, SYDVKM. V shed 6 bases and J shed 1 base, with 13 bases lying between them. The CDR3 DNA sequence: TGTGCCAGCAGCGGACAGACGGCGAGCAATCAGCCCCAGCATTTT. Translation: CASSGQTASNQPQHF.

V usage is TRBV19 and J usage is TRBJ1-2; D is perhaps TRBD1 (5 bases). CDR3 length: 15 amino acids. The V gene's germline CDR1 is LNHDA and CDR2 SQIVND (reference sequence). Trimming took off 3 bases at V and 8 bases at J, with 19 bases between the two ends. Here the CDR3 DNA reads TGTGCCAGTAGTATTGGGGCTGCAGATACTGGAGGCTACACCTTC. It codes for CASSIGAADTGGYTF.

V gene TRBV25-1 combines with J gene TRBJ1-1; 7 nucleotides agree with TRBD1. The V segment lost 7 bases and the J segment 9 bases; nucleotides outside the gene matches: 11. Germline V gene sequence: CDR1 MGHDK, CDR2 SYGVNS. The CDR3 has 13 residues. The CDR3 nucleotides read TGTGCCAGCACCCATGACAGGGCGGGTAAAGCTTTCTTT. This sequence encodes CASTHDRAGKAFF.

This chain joins TRBV10-2 and TRBJ1-1; the D is unclear. The germline CDR1 and CDR2 sequences are WSHSY and SAAADI. The V end lost 0 bases, the J end lost 6 bases, and 11 bases lay between the germline ends. The CDR3 loop spans 14 amino acids. CDR3 amino acids: CASSESGRSAEAFF. As DNA, the CDR3 is TGCGCCAGCAGTGAGTCAGGCAGGTCCGCTGAAGCTTTCTTT.

The chain links TRBV5-1 to TRBJ1-2, with a tentative D call TRBD1 (6 bases). Deletions cut 3 bases from V and 4 bases from J, with 13 bases between. Per germline, CDR1 SGHRS and CDR2 YFSETQ. The CDR3 is 14 amino acids. As DNA, the CDR3 is TGCGCCAGCAGCTCCGGACAGCCAGGCTATGGCTACACCTTC. Translation: CASSSGQPGYGYTF.

This CDR3 reads CATSSRNRGGKEKLFF. CDR3 bases: TGTGCCACCAGCTCCCGGAACAGGGGGGGAAAGGAAAAACTGTTTTTT. J is TRBJ1-4 and V is TRBV15; 8 positions agree with TRBD1. V gave up 5 bases and J gave up 8 bases; unmatched junction bases: 13. This CDR3 has 16 amino acids. Germline loops: CDR1 LNHNV, CDR2 YYDKDF (reference sequence). Full variable domain (rest looked up from reference TRBV15 and TRBJ1-4): DAMVIQNPRYQVTQFGKPVTLSCSQTLNHNVMYWYQQKSSQAPKLLFHYYDKDFNNEADTPDNFQSRRPNTSFCFLDIRSPGLGDTAMYLCATSSRNRGGKEKLFFGSGTQLSVL.

This clone turned up a few times. The J gene is TRBJ2-7, the V gene TRBV2, with D possibly matching TRBD1 (6 bases). The CDR3 runs 18 residues. Per the germline V gene, CDR1 is SNHLY and CDR2 is FYNNEI. V dropped 8 bases and J dropped 0 bases, with 26 bases sitting between them. This CDR3 is CASLRDRSWGPSSYEQYF. Here the CDR3 DNA reads TGTGCCAGCCTACGAGACCGGTCGTGGGGGCCGAGCTCCTACGAGCAGTACTTC.

The chain couples TRBV6-5 to TRBJ2-1, with 7 bases lining up with TRBD2. The CDR3 has 12 residues. V trimming: 10 bases; J trimming: 8 bases; junction bases outside the gene matches: 8. CDR1 and CDR2 (germline): MNHEY, SVGAGI. The CDR3 is CATQTSSDEQFF. The DNA of the CDR3 is TGTGCCACCCAGACTAGCTCGGATGAGCAGTTCTTC.

The rearrangement uses TRBV10-1 and TRBJ2-7, with a weak D call TRBD2 (6 bases). The CDR3 sequence is 13 residues long. CDR1 WNHNN and CDR2 SYGVQD come from the germline V gene (reference sequence). The V end was cut by 4 bases, the J end by 5 bases, with 12 bases between. CDR3 in amino acids: CASSGGEVDEQYF. For the CDR3, the DNA is TGCGCCAGCAGTGGAGGGGAGGTGGACGAGCAGTACTTC.

A word on this clone: At one end the junction does not follow the germline gene, possibly because of a read error. The chain employs TRBV5-1 and TRBJ2-3; TRBD1 aligns across 9 bases. This CDR3 has 13 residues. CDR1 is SGHRS and CDR2 is YFSETQ in the germline V gene. This chain's CDR3 is CASSASPRDRVDF. For the CDR3, the DNA is TGCGCCAGCAGCGCCTCTCCCCGGGACAGGGTGGATTTT.

The chain couples TRBV4-2 to TRBJ1-5; 9 positions agree with TRBD1. CDR3 length: 17 amino acids. Germline CDR1 LGHNA, CDR2 YNFKEQ. The J segment lost 2 bases and the V segment lost 2 bases, leaving 7 bases of the junction unmatched. The CDR3 bases are TGTGCCAGCAGCCAAAGACAGGGGGAGATCGGCAATCAGCCCCAGCATTTT. This gives the protein CASSQRQGEIGNQPQHF.

This chain connects TRBV14 to TRBJ1-4; no firm D call. The CDR3 consists of 15 residues. CDR1 and CDR2 from the germline V gene are SGHDN and FVKESK. Trimming took off 4 bases at V and 6 bases at J, with 15 bases between the two ends. The CDR3 region is CASSLQWASYEKLFF. The CDR3 DNA sequence: TGTGCCAGCAGCCTACAGTGGGCATCTTATGAAAAACTGTTTTTT.

This chain joins TRBV3-1 (or the pseudogene TRBV3-2) and TRBJ2-7, with TRBD2 matching over 10 bases. The V and J ends lost 4 bases and 0 bases, in that order; junction bases with no gene match: 12. This CDR3 has 18 residues. CDR1 and CDR2 (germline): LGHDT, YNNKEL (reference sequence). The CDR3 spells CASSLSVTSGVYSYEQYF. CDR3 bases: TGTGCCAGCAGCCTTAGCGTTACTAGCGGGGTATACTCCTACGAGCAGTACTTC.

A single count supports this clone. The chain couples TRBV28 to TRBJ1-3; 7 nucleotides match TRBD1. Germline lookup yields CDR1 MDHEN and CDR2 SYDVKM. The CDR3 consists of 17 residues. V trimming: 5 bases; J trimming: 4 bases; junction bases outside the gene matches: 14. The CDR3 sequence is CASSPLPLTGIGNTIYF. DNA for the CDR3: TGTGCCAGCAGTCCCCTCCCCCTGACAGGGATAGGAAACACCATATATTTT.

This chain joins TRBV19 and TRBJ1-6; D is uncertain. Deletions cut 8 bases from V and 7 bases from J, with 18 bases between. The length of the CDR3 is 15 residues. CDR1 is LNHDA, CDR2 SQIVND, per germline (reference sequence). The CDR3 sequence is CASRPSPWENSPLHF. The CDR3 region has the DNA TGTGCCAGTCGTCCTTCGCCATGGGAGAATTCACCCCTCCACTTT.

The chain carries TRBV6-5 and TRBJ2-7; TRBD1 matches 10 bases. Germline V gene lookup returns CDR1 MNHEY and CDR2 SVGAGI. The CDR3 is 13 residues long. V lost 4 bases, J lost 6 bases, and 3 bases stayed unmatched. The CDR3 reads CASSSWDRGEQYF. The CDR3 DNA is TGTGCCAGCAGTTCGTGGGACAGGGGCGAGCAGTACTTC.

The gene calls are TRBV29-1 and TRBJ2-6; 7 bases line up with TRBD1. From germline, CDR1 is SQVTM and CDR2 ANQGSEA. The CDR3 length is 17 residues. Germline trimming cut 3 bases from V and 0 bases from J; bases unmatched to any gene: 8. Here the CDR3 DNA reads TGCAGCGTTGAGTGGTCAGGGGGTGGCTCTGGGGCCAACGTCCTGACTTTC. It is translated as CSVEWSGGGSGANVLTF.

The chain carries TRBV5-1 and TRBJ1-2, with 9 bases aligning to TRBD1. The length of the CDR3 is 16 residues. Germline trimming cut 1 base from V and 8 bases from J; bases unmatched to any gene: 12. CDR1 is SGHRS, CDR2 YFSETQ, per germline. The CDR3 region is CASSLTGTGSLEGYTF. CDR3 DNA sequence: TGCGCCAGCAGCTTGACCGGGACAGGGAGTCTGGAAGGCTACACCTTC.

The DNA of the CDR3 is TGTGCCAGCAGTTACGGAGGACAGGGGAACTATGGCTACACCTTC. Protein product: CASSYGGQGNYGYTF. The rearrangement joins TRBV6-5 to TRBJ1-2; 9 bases are shared with TRBD1. CDR1 is MNHEY and CDR2 is SVGAGI in the germline V gene. The CDR3 sequence is 15 residues long. V was pared by 2 bases and J by 2 bases, with 3 bases of the junction left unmatched.

The chain joins TRBV7-2 to TRBJ2-7, with TRBD2 matching 9 bases. The CDR3 loop spans 14 amino acids. V gave up 11 bases and J gave up 0 bases; unmatched junction bases: 8. Germline V CDR1 and CDR2: SGHTA, FQGNSA. The CDR3, as DNA: TGTGCCGGTCATAGCGGGGGAAGCTCCTACGAGCAGTACTTC. Amino acids: CAGHSGGSSYEQYF. The entire variable domain, with the rest obtained from reference TRBV7-2 and TRBJ2-7, is as follows: GAGVSQSPSNKVTEKGKDVELRCDPISGHTALYWYRQSLGQGLEFLIYFQGNSAPDKSGLPSDRFSAERTGGSVSTLTIQRTQQEDSAVYLCAGHSGGSSYEQYFGPGTRLTVT.